This T cell receptor beta chain comes out of a study of blood T cell repertoires in COVID-19. The ends were cut back, 1 base at V and 5 bases at J, with 8 bases in the middle. The germline CDR1 and CDR2 sequences are MRHNA and SNTAGT. The length of the CDR3 is 14 residues. Individuals drawn from about two dozen US areas were roughly 18 to 89 years old. As handled by the study authors: Estimation of nucleated cell counts relied on the amplification of reference gene primers. Clones were sequenced by immunoSEQ multiplex PCR, and TCRdb holds only the in-frame ones, with some missing. D and trimming come from the DNA, and the V and J calls and clone size come from that table. In the table there are hundreds of thousands of clones, 70% to 90% of which are singletons.

This receptor was obtained from a man aged 35-49 years in a cohort exposed to, infected with or recovered from COVID-19 (not recorded which). The chain links TRBV6-4 to TRBJ2-2, with D perhaps matching TRBD1 (5 bases). Specimen: PBMCs or T cells enriched from blood (not recorded which). The CDR3 DNA follows: TGTGCCAGCAGTGACTTCCCAGGGACCGGGGAGCTGTTTTTT. This sequence encodes CASSDFPGTGELFF.